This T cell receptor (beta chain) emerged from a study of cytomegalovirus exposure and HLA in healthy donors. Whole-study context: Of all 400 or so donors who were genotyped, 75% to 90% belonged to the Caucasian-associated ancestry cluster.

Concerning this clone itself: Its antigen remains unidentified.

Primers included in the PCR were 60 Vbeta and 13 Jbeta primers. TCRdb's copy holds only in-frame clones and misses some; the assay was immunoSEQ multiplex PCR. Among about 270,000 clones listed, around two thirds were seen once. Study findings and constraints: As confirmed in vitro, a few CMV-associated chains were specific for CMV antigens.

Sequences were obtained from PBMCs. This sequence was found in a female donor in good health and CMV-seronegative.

For the CDR3, the DNA is TGCGCCAGCAGCACGGACAGGGGGTCCTCTGGAAACACCATATATTTT. It yields the protein CASSTDRGSSGNTIYF. The V call is TRBV5-1, the J call TRBJ1-3; TRBD1 agrees at 10 bases. V shed 4 bases, J shed 0 bases, and the junction held 4 bases outside the gene matches. Germline V gene lookup returns CDR1 SGHRS and CDR2 YFSETQ. The CDR3 runs to 16 residues.